Listed below are T cell receptor beta chains from one sample, sequenced in a study of T cells in Graves' hyperthyroidism and ophthalmopathy. Via MiXCR, TCRdb re-called the multiplex PCR reads, giving one row per CDR3 protein. The table records under 650,000 distinct CDR3 sequences, around 15% of them present only once. Sequencing input: blood. The receptors originated from a woman in her 30s with Graves' hyperthyroidism. The CDR3 runs from the conserved cysteine through the conserved F or W. A D gene is named only where the DNA matches it firmly. Where a row states a size, it is once, few, many or the class of an expanded clone; other rows omit it.

>TRBV5-1|TRBJ2-2|few|.
CASSLLSAGHENTGELFF
TGCGCCAGCAGCTTACTAAGCGCGGGACACGAGAACACCGGGGAGCTGTTTTTT
>TRBV12-3/TRBV12-4|TRBJ2-1|many|.
CASSLGAVSSYNEQFF
TGTGCCAGCAGCCTAGGGGCGGTAAGCTCCTACAATGAGCAGTTCTTC
>TRBV4-3|TRBJ2-3|few|.
CASSPQLSADTQYF
TGCGCCAGCAGCCCCCAATTGAGTGCAGATACGCAGTATTTT
>TRBV5-1|TRBJ2-3|few|.
CASSLGRYSTDTQYF
TGCGCCAGCAGCTTAGGAAGGTATAGCACAGATACGCAGTATTTT
>TRBV5-1|TRBJ1-1|many|.
CASSSTQPTEAFF
TGCGCCAGCAGCTCCACACAGCCCACTGAAGCTTTCTTT
>TRBV5-1|TRBJ2-1|.|TRBD1
CASSWQGQYNEQFF
TGCGCCAGCAGCTGGCAGGGACAGTACAATGAGCAGTTCTTC
>TRBV19|TRBJ2-1|.|TRBD2
CASSPAGDGEQFF
TGTGCCAGTAGCCCAGCGGGAGATGGTGAGCAGTTCTTC
>TRBV2|TRBJ1-5|many|.
CASSLTGRGSNQPQHF
TGTGCCAGCAGTTTGACAGGACGTGGAAGCAATCAGCCCCAGCATTTT
>TRBV10-3|TRBJ1-2|many|TRBD1
CAISEEGQFGGYTF
TGTGCCATCAGTGAAGAGGGACAGTTCGGCGGCTACACCTTC
>TRBV12-3/TRBV12-4|TRBJ2-7|many|.
CASSLAVKSYEQYF
TGTGCCAGCAGTTTAGCGGTGAAATCCTACGAGCAGTACTTC
>TRBV6-1|TRBJ2-5|.|TRBD1
CASSERFRQGVGETQYF
TGTGCCAGCAGTGAACGTTTCCGACAGGGGGTAGGAGAGACCCAGTACTTC
>TRBV9|TRBJ1-2|many|.
CASSVGGNYGYTF
TGTGCCAGCAGCGTAGGAGGGAACTATGGCTACACCTTC
>TRBV9|TRBJ2-2|.|TRBD2
CASSVTGAGGHTGELFF
TGTGCCAGCAGCGTAACGGGAGCGGGAGGGCATACCGGGGAGCTGTTTTTT
>TRBV11-3|TRBJ2-3|many|TRBD1
CASSTRTGGTSDTQYF
TGTGCCAGCAGCACGAGAACAGGGGGCACGTCTGATACGCAGTATTTT
>TRBV2|TRBJ1-1|many|TRBD1
CASSSEQGTNTEAFF
TGTGCCAGCAGTTCCGAACAGGGGACTAACACTGAAGCTTTCTTT
>TRBV19|TRBJ2-5|few|TRBD1
CASSISGGSGETQYF
TGTGCCAGTAGTATCTCAGGGGGATCGGGAGAGACCCAGTACTTC
>TRBV7-9|TRBJ2-3|few|.
CASRGPRGTDTQYF
TGTGCCAGCAGGGGACCCCGGGGCACAGATACGCAGTATTTT
>TRBV7-6|TRBJ2-1|few|TRBD2
CASSLGLLAGGSNEQFF
TGTGCCAGCAGCTTAGGGTTACTAGCGGGAGGTTCTAATGAGCAGTTCTTC
>TRBV12-3/TRBV12-4|TRBJ1-2|many|.
CASSFFPPSTYGYTF
TGTGCCAGCAGTTTTTTCCCTCCCTCGACGTATGGCTACACCTTC
>TRBV20-1|TRBJ2-7|many|TRBD1
CSARSGTGGSYEQYF
TGCAGTGCTAGATCGGGGACAGGGGGATCGTACGAGCAGTACTTC
>TRBV2|TRBJ1-5|many|.
CASNPSYSNQPQHF
TGTGCCAGCAATCCCAGTTATAGCAATCAGCCCCAGCATTTT
>TRBV5-1|TRBJ1-2|few|TRBD1
CASRKLQGEGYGYTF
TGCGCCAGCCGAAAATTACAGGGGGAAGGGTATGGCTACACCTTC
>TRBV12-3/TRBV12-4|TRBJ2-1|.|.
CASSPDFSYNEQFF
TGTGCCAGCAGTCCAGATTTCTCCTACAATGAGCAGTTCTTC
>TRBV19|TRBJ2-7|.|TRBD1
CASSLRDREYEQYF
TGTGCCAGTAGTCTAAGGGACAGAGAATACGAGCAGTACTTC
>TRBV19|TRBJ1-5|.|TRBD1
CASSITKGQGANQPQHF
TGTGCCAGTAGTATAACTAAGGGACAGGGGGCTAATCAGCCCCAGCATTTT
>TRBV5-1|TRBJ1-1|.|TRBD1
CASSQGQSHTEAFF
TGCGCCAGCAGCCAGGGACAGTCGCACACTGAAGCTTTCTTT
>TRBV6-2/TRBV6-3|TRBJ2-1|many|TRBD2
CASRDGLAVYNEQFF
TGTGCCAGCAGGGACGGACTAGCGGTGTATAATGAGCAGTTCTTC
>TRBV6-4|TRBJ2-3|.|.
CASSDLGVDTQYF
TGTGCCAGCAGTGACCTAGGGGTGGATACGCAGTATTTT
>TRBV6-1|TRBJ2-4|.|TRBD2
CASSEALAGAKNIQYF
TGTGCCAGCAGTGAAGCACTAGCGGGAGCCAAAAACATTCAGTACTTC
>TRBV28|TRBJ1-6|.|.
CASNPSTEPNSPLHF
TGTGCCAGCAATCCTTCGACCGAACCGAATTCACCCCTCCACTTT
>TRBV7-2|TRBJ1-1|.|.
CASSLETGITEAFF
TGTGCCAGCAGCTTAGAGACAGGTATCACTGAAGCTTTCTTT
>TRBV13|TRBJ1-6|.|.
CASSFAAGRSPLHF
TGTGCCAGCAGCTTTGCTGCAGGTCGGTCACCCCTCCACTTT
>TRBV30|TRBJ2-3|.|TRBD1
CAWTRDRGGSDTQYF
TGTGCCTGGACCCGGGACAGGGGAGGATCAGATACGCAGTATTTT
>TRBV6-2/TRBV6-3|TRBJ1-1|.|.
CAISLGQNTEAFF
TGTGCCATCAGTCTGGGACAGAACACTGAAGCTTTCTTT
>TRBV28|TRBJ2-1|many|.
CASSVPGLRYNEQFF
TGTGCCAGCTCCGTCCCGGGACTCCGTTACAATGAGCAGTTCTTC
>TRBV9|TRBJ2-1|few|.
CASSVVVDLSHNEQFF
TGTGCCAGCAGCGTAGTCGTCGACCTCTCACACAATGAGCAGTTCTTC
>TRBV30|TRBJ1-1|many|TRBD1
CAWTADRGGAEAFF
TGTGCCTGGACCGCAGACAGGGGAGGCGCTGAAGCTTTCTTT
>TRBV9|TRBJ2-1|.|TRBD2
CASSVGTSGAYNEQFF
TGTGCCAGCAGCGTAGGGACTAGCGGGGCATACAATGAGCAGTTCTTC
>TRBV28|TRBJ2-7|many|.
CASSLNRVGVAVRDEQYF
TGTGCCAGCAGTTTAAACAGGGTCGGGGTAGCGGTCCGGGACGAGCAGTACTTC
>TRBV4-2|TRBJ2-7|few|.
CASSQPPGWGSYEQYF
TGTGCCAGCAGCCAACCTCCGGGGTGGGGCTCCTACGAGCAGTACTTC
>TRBV28|TRBJ2-7|.|.
CASSLLQDLQYF
TGTGCCAGCAGTTTACTACAGGACCTGCAGTACTTC
>TRBV6-1|TRBJ1-4|few|.
CASSVTRWSNEKLFF
TGTGCCAGCAGTGTTACCAGGTGGTCTAATGAAAAACTGTTTTTT
>TRBV28|TRBJ2-1|many|TRBD1
CASSLTGGSNEQFF
TGTGCCAGCAGTTTAACAGGGGGCTCAAATGAGCAGTTCTTC
>TRBV6-5|TRBJ2-2|many|.
CASSYFDTNTGELFF
TGTGCCAGCAGTTACTTCGACACGAACACCGGGGAGCTGTTTTTT
>TRBV20-1|TRBJ2-3|many|.
CSAPQGGGLDTQYF
TGCAGTGCTCCCCAAGGGGGAGGGCTAGATACGCAGTATTTT
>TRBV7-9|TRBJ2-5|many|.
CASSPHEGETQYF
TGTGCCAGCAGCCCGCACGAAGGGGAGACCCAGTACTTC
>TRBV19|TRBJ1-1|few|.
CASSFTAGGYTEAFF
TGTGCCAGTAGTTTTACAGCCGGGGGCTACACTGAAGCTTTCTTT
>TRBV25-1|TRBJ2-2|.|TRBD1
CASSEAGQGPTGELFF
TGTGCCAGCAGTGAGGCGGGACAGGGGCCCACCGGGGAGCTGTTTTTT
>TRBV2|TRBJ1-1|many|.
CASPTGKGTEAFF
TGTGCCAGCCCTACGGGGAAGGGCACTGAAGCTTTCTTT
>TRBV3-1|TRBJ1-2|.|.
CDRSRNYGYTF
TGTGACAGAAGCCGCAACTATGGCTACACCTTC
>TRBV7-2|TRBJ2-1|many|TRBD2
CASSYPHSGRGAGEQFF
TGTGCCAGCAGCTACCCCCATAGCGGGAGAGGTGCAGGTGAGCAGTTCTTC
>TRBV29-1|TRBJ2-3|.|TRBD2
CSTTSGSADTQYF
TGCAGCACGACTAGCGGGAGCGCAGATACGCAGTATTTT
>TRBV2|TRBJ1-1|many|.
CASRGGPEAFF
TGTGCCAGCAGGGGGGGTCCTGAAGCTTTCTTT
>TRBV27|TRBJ2-7|many|TRBD2
CATSLTASGSIYEQYF
TGTGCCACCAGTCTCACGGCTAGCGGGTCAATATACGAGCAGTACTTC